Sequencing of this T cell receptor (beta chain) was carried out in a study of blood T cell repertoires in COVID-19. The CDR3 loop spans 16 amino acids. Germline CDR1 reads MNHEY; CDR2 reads SMNVEV (reference sequence). The V end was cut by 5 bases, the J end by 0 bases, with 11 bases between. In the original processing: Using reference gene primer amplification, nucleated cell counts were estimated. The table came from immunoSEQ multiplex PCR; TCRdb's copy has only in-frame clones and leaves some out. The DNA was the basis for D and trimming; V, J and clone size are from that table. Of 300,000 or so clones in the sample, approximately 89% were seen once.

This receptor was obtained from a woman aged 25 to 39 who had recovered from COVID-19. The rearrangement joins TRBV27 to TRBJ1-6; D unclear. The specimen sequenced was peripheral blood. CDR3: CASSRVPRSYNSPLHF. CDR3 sequence (DNA): TGTGCCAGCAGTCGGGTCCCTCGCTCCTATAATTCACCCCTCCACTTT.